This T cell receptor (beta chain) is from a study of T cells after yellow fever vaccination. V lost 9 bases, J lost 0 bases, and 9 bases lay in between. This CDR3 comprises 14 residues. CDR1 SNHLY and CDR2 FYNNEI come from the germline V gene. TCRdb re-analysed the 5' RACE reads in MiXCR, keeping a single row per CDR3 protein. This sample has some 240,000 distinct CDR3 sequences; approximately 3.5% occur once, and the top ten carry under 20%. This clonotype has a count of ten or more. The chain recombines TRBV2 with TRBJ2-6; no reliable D call. The TCR comes from a man between 18 and 29 years old who received the YFV17D yellow fever vaccine. Sequenced here: PBMCs, sampled 15 days after the yellow fever booster vaccination. The DNA of the CDR3 is TGTGCCAGTAGTTACATCTCTGGGGCCAACGTCCTGACTTTC. Protein sequence: CASSYISGANVLTF.